This TCR beta chain was recovered during a study of blood T cells in healthy people across ages. Whole-study findings and limits: With naive T cell percentage, TCR beta diversity showed a strong correlation. Measured against age, TCR beta diversity per million T cells decreased in a roughly linear manner.

This clonotype was observed a few times. Its target is not known. The CDR3 spans 15 residues. From germline, CDR1 is LGHNA and CDR2 YNFKEQ. V lost 1 base to trimming and J lost 4 bases, with 13 bases between them. For the second PCR, which ran for roughly 6 to 12 cycles, a sample-barcoded 5' primer and a J-beta primer mix were used. The template-switch adaptor was a 5' adaptor with 12 random nucleotides. It tagged each cDNA molecule. The study obtained at least 2.5 million CDR3-containing paired-end reads from every sample. TCRdb reanalysed the 5' RACE reads using MiXCR and keeps one entry per CDR3 protein. The profile covers over a million distinct CDR3 sequences, with 59% appearing a single time and roughly 7% taken by the ten largest.

This sequence was found in a man between 18 and 35 years old in good health. This sequence joins TRBV4-2 and TRBJ1-2, with TRBD1 as a possible D gene (6 bases). The sequencing input was blood. CDR3 bases: TGTGCCAGCAGCCAAGGACAATCAGGGGTCTATGGCTACACCTTC. This translates into CASSQGQSGVYGYTF.